The 23 T cell receptor beta chains given below trace back to one sample, sequenced in a study of shared clonotypes between healthy human individuals. Here immunoSEQ multiplex PCR was the method, and the copy in TCRdb shows in-frame clones only, minus some. The repertoire holds about 700,000 clones, with around two thirds as singletons. The sequencing sample was made of memory CD4+ T cells sorted from blood. Documented subset: CD45RA-negative fraction. The receptors originated from a woman aged 25 to 39 in good health.

CDR3 bases: TGTGCCAGCAGCCCTACAGGAGACCGGACGTCGTGTCCGTACTTC. Encoded protein: CASSPTGDRTSCPYF. V and J are TRBV7-8 and TRBJ2-7, with D possibly matching TRBD1 (5 bases). The CDR3 contains 15 residues. CDR1 SGHVS and CDR2 FQNEAQ come from the germline V gene. Trimming took 5 bases from V and 12 from J, leaving 26 bases between them.

This clone was picked up a small number of times. The rearrangement uses TRBV29-1 and TRBJ2-7, with a possible D match to TRBD2 (6 bases). V was cut by 7 bases and J by 7 bases, with 17 bases left in between. Germline CDR1 SQVTM, CDR2 ANQGSEA. There are 12 residues in the CDR3. DNA of the CDR3: TGCAGCGGGGGGGTAGGGAATAGGGAGCAGTACTTC. Protein sequence: CSGGVGNREQYF.

This clone was found a few times. This chain joins TRBV7-3 and TRBJ2-1, with D perhaps TRBD2 (7 bases). V was shortened by 8 bases and J by 4 bases, with 15 bases between the two germline ends. This CDR3 contains 14 residues. The germline gives CDR1 SGHTA, CDR2 FQGTGA. CDR3 nucleotide sequence: TGTGCCAGCGGGGGCGGGAGTCCGTACAATGAGCAGTTCTTC. Translation: CASGGGSPYNEQFF.

The chain has TRBV19 and TRBJ2-7; the match to TRBD2 covers 11 bases. Unmatched junction bases numbered 8, after V lost 10 bases and J lost 6 bases. The CDR3 runs 13 residues. Germline assignment: CDR1 LNHDA and CDR2 SQIVND (reference sequence). This chain's CDR3 is CATGTSGRGEQYF. DNA of the CDR3: TGTGCCACTGGGACTAGCGGAAGAGGCGAGCAGTACTTC.

This sequence joins TRBV18 and TRBJ2-7; D ambiguous. The germline V gene has CDR1 KGHSH and CDR2 LQKENI. There are 13 residues in the CDR3. Trimming stripped 4 bases from V and 6 bases from J, with 13 bases between. The CDR3 DNA is TGTGCCAGCTCACTCGGGTCGAACGGCGAGCAGTACTTC. This encodes CASSLGSNGEQYF.

This clone has more than one count but fewer than ten. V gene TRBV5-6 combines with J gene TRBJ1-3; possibly TRBD1 for D (5 bases). CDR3 length: 14 residues. V dropped 7 bases and J dropped 4 bases, with 15 bases sitting between them. The germline V gene has CDR1 SGHDT and CDR2 YYEEEE. The chain's CDR3 is CASRTRGAGNTIYF. The CDR3 DNA reads TGTGCCAGCCGTACTCGGGGCGCCGGAAACACCATATATTTT.

This chain uses TRBV29-1 with TRBJ1-5; D is uncertain. The CDR3 is 12 residues long. Germline values: CDR1 SQVTM, CDR2 ANQGSEA. V was clipped by 4 bases and J by 9 bases, with 13 bases between them. CDR3 DNA sequence: TGCAGCGTTGCGGGTGGTGGCGCGCCCCAGCATTTT. This codes for CSVAGGGAPQHF.

This sequence joins TRBV5-1 and TRBJ1-4, with TRBD1 as a possible D gene (6 bases). Germline V gene sequence: CDR1 SGHRS, CDR2 YFSETQ. Trimming stripped 6 bases from V and 8 bases from J, with 20 bases between. The CDR3 has 15 residues. The CDR3 loop reads CASTPWGAGEEKLFF. The CDR3 DNA sequence: TGCGCCAGCACCCCTTGGGGGGCTGGTGAAGAAAAACTGTTTTTT.

Remarks on this clone: The sample carries other DNA sequences with the same CDR3. The chain combines TRBV5-1 with TRBJ2-1; D possibly uses TRBD1 or TRBD2 (5 bases each). V lost 3 bases to trimming and J lost 4 bases, with 11 bases between them. This CDR3 is built from 14 residues. The germline CDR1 and CDR2 sequences are SGHRS and YFSETQ. For the CDR3, the DNA is TGCGCCAGCAGCTGGGGGAATTCTTACAATGAGCAGTTCTTC. Translating it yields CASSWGNSYNEQFF.

This chain uses TRBV25-1 with TRBJ2-6; D is unclear. This CDR3 is built from 15 residues. V was cut by 2 bases and J by 3 bases, with 8 bases left in between. The germline gives CDR1 MGHDK, CDR2 SYGVNS. The DNA of the CDR3 is TGTGCCAGCAGTGAAACGGTACTTGGGGCCAACGTCCTGACTTTC. It encodes CASSETVLGANVLTF. Drawing the rest from reference TRBV25-1 and TRBJ2-6, the complete variable domain is EADIYQTPRYLVIGTGKKITLECSQTMGHDKMYWYQQDPGMELHLIHYSYGVNSTEKGDLSSESTVSRIRTEHFPLTLESARPSHTSQYLCASSETVLGANVLTFGAGSRLTVL.

This rearrangement joins TRBV5-8 to TRBJ1-1; TRBD1 agrees at 7 bases. The trim removed 6 bases at V and 0 bases at J, leaving 5 bases unmatched. Germline loops: CDR1 SGHTS, CDR2 YDEGEE. The CDR3 extends over 14 amino acids. The CDR3 bases are TGTGCCAGCAACGGGGGACAGCTGAACACTGAAGCTTTCTTT. Its translation: CASNGGQLNTEAFF.

The chain employs TRBV5-6 and TRBJ2-2; TRBD1 agrees at 7 bases. The CDR3 spans 16 residues. V shed 4 bases and J 7 bases; nucleotides not matched to a gene: 13. Germline V gene lookup returns CDR1 SGHDT and CDR2 YYEEEE. The CDR3 DNA reads TGTGCCAGCAGCATACACCAATACGACAGGGACGGGGAGCTGTTTTTT. Translation: CASSIHQYDRDGELFF.

In regard to this clone: A much more abundant neighbour one base away suggests this may be a read error. The V and J genes are TRBV11-2 and TRBJ2-5; TRBD1 matches at 8 bases. Germline-derived CDR1 and CDR2 are SGHAT and FQNNGV. There are 13 residues in the CDR3. Losses at the gene ends were 5 bases for V and 2 bases for J; bases not matched to a gene: 1. In DNA form, the CDR3 reads TGTGCCAGCAGCGGGGACAGGCAAGAGACCCAGTACTTC. Protein sequence: CASSGDRQETQYF.

This clone was recorded once. Other DNA sequences in this specimen translate into the identical CDR3. The J gene is TRBJ2-5, the V gene TRBV5-1, with TRBD1 matching over 7 bases. The CDR3 length is 14 residues. V dropped 4 bases and J dropped 2; count of bases not matched to a gene: 5. CDR1 SGHRS and CDR2 YFSETQ come from the germline V gene. CDR3 loop: CASSRGQQQETQYF. CDR3 in DNA: TGCGCCAGCAGCCGGGGACAGCAGCAAGAGACCCAGTACTTC.

The chain has TRBV11-3 and TRBJ2-1; 10 bases agree with TRBD2. Trimming took 4 bases from V and 5 from J; bases not matched to a gene: 5. Germline V gene data show CDR1 as SGHNT and CDR2 as YENEEA. The CDR3 has 15 amino acids. The CDR3 nucleotides read TGTGCCAGCAGCTCAGCGGGAGGGTTAGACAATGAGCAGTTCTTC. It yields the protein CASSSAGGLDNEQFF.

With regard to this clone: Additional DNA sequences in this sample encode the identical CDR3. This rearrangement joins TRBV5-1 to TRBJ2-1; 7 bases are shared with TRBD1. The V gene end was trimmed by 7 bases and the J gene end by 0 bases; junction bases not matched to a gene: 7. The CDR3 is 15 residues long. Germline CDR1 is SGHRS and CDR2 is YFSETQ. CDR3 nucleotide sequence: TGCGCCAGCTCCCGGGACAGCGGCTCCTACAATGAGCAGTTCTTC. This translates into CASSRDSGSYNEQFF. Together with reference TRBV5-1 and TRBJ2-1, the CDR3 gives the full variable domain: KAGVTQTPRYLIKTRGQQVTLSCSPISGHRSVSWYQQTPGQGLQFLFEYFSETQRNKGNFPGRFSGRQFSNSRSEMNVSTLELGDSALYLCASSRDSGSYNEQFFGPGTRLTVL.

The table lists this clone with a few counts. Other DNA sequences of this sample code for an identical CDR3. This chain uses TRBV28 with TRBJ1-2; D ambiguous. The V gene's germline CDR1 is MDHEN and CDR2 SYDVKM. V was shortened by 3 bases and J by 8 bases, with 13 bases between the two germline ends. This CDR3 is 13 amino acids long. CDR3 sequence: CASSLPGGGGYTF. CDR3 DNA sequence: TGTGCCAGCAGTTTGCCGGGAGGCGGCGGCTACACCTTC.

Worth noting for this clone: This sample also contains other DNA sequences that code for the same CDR3. This chain uses TRBV5-1 with TRBJ2-1; 9 nucleotides align to TRBD1. The CDR3 runs 15 residues. CDR1 is SGHRS, CDR2 YFSETQ, per germline. Trimming took 4 bases from V and 0 from J; bases not matched to a gene: 2. The CDR3 here is CASSAGQGSYNEQFF. DNA for the CDR3: TGCGCCAGCAGCGCGGGACAGGGCTCCTACAATGAGCAGTTCTTC. Variable domain in full (rest from reference TRBV5-1 and TRBJ2-1): KAGVTQTPRYLIKTRGQQVTLSCSPISGHRSVSWYQQTPGQGLQFLFEYFSETQRNKGNFPGRFSGRQFSNSRSEMNVSTLELGDSALYLCASSAGQGSYNEQFFGPGTRLTVL.

CDR3 sequence (DNA): TGTGCCAGTAACAGGGACATGAACACTGAAGCTTTCTTT. Protein sequence: CASNRDMNTEAFF. V usage is TRBV30 and J usage is TRBJ1-1; maybe TRBD1 (6 bases). The germline gives CDR1 GTSNPN, CDR2 SVGIG (reference sequence). The CDR3 is made up of 13 amino acids. V was cut by 8 bases and J by 0 bases, with 13 bases left in between.

V and J are TRBV2 and TRBJ1-5, with TRBD1 identical over 8 bases. The CDR3 covers 14 residues. CDR1 is SNHLY and CDR2 is FYNNEI in the germline V gene. V dropped 6 bases and J dropped 6; count of bases not matched to a gene: 7. CDR3 in DNA: TGTGCCAGCAGCGCACAGGGGGGACGTCAGCCCCAGCATTTT. It encodes CASSAQGGRQPQHF.

The chain recombines TRBV27 with TRBJ1-5; 9 nucleotides align to TRBD1. V lost 4 bases, J lost 6 bases, and 7 bases stayed unmatched. The CDR3 is 15 residues long. Germline CDR1 is MNHEY and CDR2 is SMNVEV (reference sequence). The CDR3: CASSSLGTGRQPQHF. CDR3 bases: TGTGCCAGCAGTTCTCTCGGGACAGGGCGTCAGCCCCAGCATTTT.

This rearrangement joins TRBV29-1 to TRBJ1-1; tentative D call: TRBD1 (5 bases). CDR3 size: 15 residues. Trimming removed 1 base from V and 1 base from J, with 13 bases in between. The V gene's germline CDR1 is SQVTM and CDR2 ANQGSEA. CDR3 amino acids: CSVEGQGRGNTEAFF. The CDR3, as DNA: TGCAGCGTTGAAGGCCAGGGAAGGGGGAACACTGAAGCTTTCTTT. Looking up the rest from reference TRBV29-1 and TRBJ1-1 gives the full variable domain: SAVISQKPSRDICQRGTSLTIQCQVDSQVTMMFWYRQQPGQSLTLIATANQGSEATYESGFVIDKFPISRPNLTFSTLTVSNMSPEDSSIYLCSVEGQGRGNTEAFFGQGTRLTVV.

A note on this clone: Other DNA variants within this sample encode the same CDR3. The chain is built from TRBV7-8 and TRBJ2-5, with D maybe TRBD2 (5 bases). The CDR3 sequence is 14 residues long. CDR1 and CDR2 (germline): SGHVS, FQNEAQ. The V end lost 5 bases, the J end lost 3 bases, and 13 bases lay between the germline ends. CDR3 region: CASSLEGQKETQYF. CDR3 DNA sequence: TGTGCCAGCAGCCTAGAGGGCCAAAAAGAGACCCAGTACTTC.